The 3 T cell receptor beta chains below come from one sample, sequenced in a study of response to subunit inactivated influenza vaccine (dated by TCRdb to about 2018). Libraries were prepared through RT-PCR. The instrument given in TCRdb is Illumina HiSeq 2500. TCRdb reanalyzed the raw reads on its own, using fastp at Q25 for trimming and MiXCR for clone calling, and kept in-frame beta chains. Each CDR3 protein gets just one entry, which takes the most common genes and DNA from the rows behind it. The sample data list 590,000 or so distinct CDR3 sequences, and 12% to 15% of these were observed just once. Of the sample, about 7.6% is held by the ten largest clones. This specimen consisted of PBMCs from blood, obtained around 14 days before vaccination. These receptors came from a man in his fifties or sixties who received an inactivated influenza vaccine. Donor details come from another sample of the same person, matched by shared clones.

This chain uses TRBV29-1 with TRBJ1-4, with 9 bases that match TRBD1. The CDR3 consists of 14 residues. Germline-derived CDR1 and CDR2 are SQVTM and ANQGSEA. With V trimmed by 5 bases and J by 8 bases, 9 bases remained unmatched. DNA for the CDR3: TGCAGCGTTATCCCGGGACAGGGAGGCGAAAAACTGTTTTTT. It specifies CSVIPGQGGEKLFF.

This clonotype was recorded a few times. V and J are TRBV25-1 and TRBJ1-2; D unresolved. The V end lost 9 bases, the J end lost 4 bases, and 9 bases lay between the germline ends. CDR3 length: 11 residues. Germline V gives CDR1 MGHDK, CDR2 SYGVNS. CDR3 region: CARPPSYGYTF. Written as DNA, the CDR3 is TGTGCCAGACCGCCGTCCTATGGCTACACCTTC.

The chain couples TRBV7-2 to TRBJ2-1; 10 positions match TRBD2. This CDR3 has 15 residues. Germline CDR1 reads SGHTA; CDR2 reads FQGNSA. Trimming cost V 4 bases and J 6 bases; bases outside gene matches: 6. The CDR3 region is CASSSSGSFLNEQFF. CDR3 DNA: TGTGCCAGCAGCTCTAGCGGGAGTTTCCTCAATGAGCAGTTCTTC. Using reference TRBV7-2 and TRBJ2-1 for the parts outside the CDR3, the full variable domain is GAGVSQSPSNKVTEKGKDVELRCDPISGHTALYWYRQSLGQGLEFLIYFQGNSAPDKSGLPSDRFSAERTGGSVSTLTIQRTQQEDSAVYLCASSSSGSFLNEQFFGPGTRLTVL.